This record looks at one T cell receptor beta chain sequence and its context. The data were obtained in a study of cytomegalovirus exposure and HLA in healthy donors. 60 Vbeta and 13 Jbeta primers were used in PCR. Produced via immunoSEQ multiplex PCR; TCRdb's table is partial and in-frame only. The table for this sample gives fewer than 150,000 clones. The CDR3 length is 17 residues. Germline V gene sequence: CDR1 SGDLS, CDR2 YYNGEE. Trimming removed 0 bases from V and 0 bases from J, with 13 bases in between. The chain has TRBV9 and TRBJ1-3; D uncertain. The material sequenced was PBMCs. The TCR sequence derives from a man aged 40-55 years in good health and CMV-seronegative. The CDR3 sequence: CASSVGAAGLSGNTIYF. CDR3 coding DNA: TGTGCCAGCAGCGTAGGCGCGGCAGGACTCTCTGGAAACACCATATATTTT.